The rows below give T cell receptor beta chains drawn from one sample of a study of OX40 agonist ivuxolimab in advanced cancers. Only in-frame clones appear in the TCRdb table, and some are missing; sequencing was by immunoSEQ multiplex PCR. The table includes around 78,000 clones, over 75% detected once. The material sequenced was CD4+ or CD8+ T cells sorted from blood, taken in a trial of the OX40 agonist ivuxolimab. The receptor set was obtained from an adult with an advanced solid tumor such as melanoma, head and neck, liver or kidney cancer. CDR3s include the opening cysteine and the closing phenylalanine or tryptophan. The order of the fields is clone size, D gene, V gene, J gene, CDR3 protein, CDR3 DNA. The D gene is left open where the match is weak. Clone size is stated in some rows and not others, as once, few, many or a class when expanded.

abundance: -
d_gene: TRBD1
v_gene: TRBV5-1
j_gene: TRBJ2-5
CDR3aa: CASSLVGQGGETQYF
CDR3nt: TGCGCCAGCAGCTTGGTTGGACAGGGTGGAGAGACCCAGTACTTC

abundance: -
d_gene: -
v_gene: TRBV5-1
j_gene: TRBJ2-1
CDR3aa: CASSLGQAPYNEQFF
CDR3nt: TGCGCCAGCAGCTTGGGACAGGCCCCCTACAATGAGCAGTTCTTC

abundance: few
d_gene: TRBD1
v_gene: TRBV6-1
j_gene: TRBJ1-5
CDR3aa: CASSELGTGNQPQHF
CDR3nt: TGTGCCAGCAGTGAACTGGGGACAGGGAATCAGCCCCAGCATTTT

abundance: once
d_gene: -
v_gene: TRBV10-3
j_gene: TRBJ2-1
CDR3aa: CAIQVQGYNEQFF
CDR3nt: TGTGCCATCCAGGTCCAGGGTTACAATGAGCAGTTCTTC

abundance: -
d_gene: -
v_gene: TRBV18
j_gene: TRBJ1-6
CDR3aa: CASSPPLRGSYNSPLHF
CDR3nt: TGTGCCAGCTCACCACCGCTCCGGGGCTCCTATAATTCACCCCTCCACTTT

abundance: -
d_gene: TRBD2
v_gene: TRBV25-1
j_gene: TRBJ2-1
CDR3aa: CASSDQTSGTLDEQFF
CDR3nt: TGTGCCAGCAGTGATCAGACTAGCGGGACTCTAGATGAGCAGTTCTTC

abundance: -
d_gene: -
v_gene: TRBV9
j_gene: TRBJ2-7
CDR3aa: CASSVGGGVYEQYF
CDR3nt: TGTGCCAGCAGCGTAGGAGGGGGAGTCTACGAGCAGTACTTC

abundance: once
d_gene: -
v_gene: TRBV18
j_gene: TRBJ2-7
CDR3aa: CASSPGGQSHEQYF
CDR3nt: TGTGCCAGCTCACCAGGGGGCCAGAGCCACGAGCAGTACTTC

abundance: -
d_gene: -
v_gene: TRBV7-3
j_gene: TRBJ2-3
CDR3aa: CASSPGGPSTDTQYF
CDR3nt: TGTGCCAGCAGCCCCGGGGGGCCTAGCACAGATACGCAGTATTTT

abundance: -
d_gene: -
v_gene: TRBV5-6
j_gene: TRBJ2-3
CDR3aa: CASSLRILTDTQYF
CDR3nt: TGTGCCAGCAGCTTGAGAATACTCACAGATACGCAGTATTTT

abundance: few
d_gene: TRBD2
v_gene: TRBV7-2
j_gene: TRBJ2-7
CDR3aa: CASSLGASGGSYEQYF
CDR3nt: TGTGCCAGCAGCTTAGGTGCTAGCGGGGGCTCCTACGAGCAGTACTTC

abundance: -
d_gene: -
v_gene: TRBV7-2
j_gene: TRBJ2-5
CDR3aa: CASSLSLSETQYF
CDR3nt: TGTGCCAGCAGCTTGTCCTTGAGTGAGACCCAGTACTTC

abundance: few
d_gene: -
v_gene: TRBV7-9
j_gene: TRBJ2-7
CDR3aa: CASGDYEQYF
CDR3nt: TGTGCCAGCGGGGACTACGAGCAGTACTTC

abundance: -
d_gene: -
v_gene: TRBV11-2
j_gene: TRBJ1-1
CDR3aa: CASSFTRETEAFF
CDR3nt: TGTGCCAGCAGCTTTACGAGGGAAACTGAAGCTTTCTTT

abundance: -
d_gene: -
v_gene: TRBV5-1
j_gene: TRBJ2-7
CDR3aa: CASSLGQLSSYEQYF
CDR3nt: TGCGCCAGCAGCTTGGGGCAGTTGAGCTCCTACGAGCAGTACTTC

abundance: -
d_gene: -
v_gene: TRBV28
j_gene: TRBJ2-1
CDR3aa: CASILAGSYNEQFF
CDR3nt: TGTGCCAGCATATTGGCAGGGAGCTACAATGAGCAGTTCTTC

abundance: -
d_gene: TRBD2
v_gene: TRBV5-1
j_gene: TRBJ2-5
CDR3aa: CASSYGTSGRAGETQYF
CDR3nt: TGCGCCAGCAGCTACGGGACTAGCGGGAGGGCCGGGGAGACCCAGTACTTC

abundance: -
d_gene: -
v_gene: TRBV7-9
j_gene: TRBJ2-1
CDR3aa: CASSREMYNEQFF
CDR3nt: TGTGCCAGCAGCCGCGAGATGTACAATGAGCAGTTCTTC

abundance: -
d_gene: TRBD2
v_gene: TRBV28
j_gene: TRBJ2-7
CDR3aa: CASSPPLAGGSSYEQYF
CDR3nt: TGTGCCAGCAGTCCACCACTAGCGGGAGGAAGCTCCTACGAGCAGTACTTC

abundance: -
d_gene: TRBD1
v_gene: TRBV7-9
j_gene: TRBJ1-4
CDR3aa: CASSLAWQGATNEKLFF
CDR3nt: TGTGCCAGCAGCTTAGCTTGGCAGGGGGCAACTAATGAAAAACTGTTTTTT

abundance: -
d_gene: -
v_gene: TRBV5-5
j_gene: TRBJ1-1
CDR3aa: CASSLLSSGNTEAFF
CDR3nt: TGTGCCAGCAGCTTGTTGTCCTCGGGGAACACTGAAGCTTTCTTT

abundance: -
d_gene: -
v_gene: TRBV6-1
j_gene: TRBJ2-7
CDR3aa: CASSESVYEQYF
CDR3nt: TGTGCCAGCAGTGAATCAGTCTACGAGCAGTACTTC

abundance: -
d_gene: TRBD2
v_gene: TRBV28
j_gene: TRBJ2-1
CDR3aa: CASSTATSGRGLYNEQFF
CDR3nt: TGTGCCAGCAGTACTGCGACTAGCGGGAGAGGTCTCTACAATGAGCAGTTCTTC

abundance: few
d_gene: TRBD2
v_gene: TRBV4-2
j_gene: TRBJ2-3
CDR3aa: CASSQGGLAGVDTQYF
CDR3nt: TGTGCCAGCAGCCAAGGGGGGCTAGCGGGAGTGGATACGCAGTATTTT

abundance: -
d_gene: -
v_gene: TRBV21-1
j_gene: TRBJ2-7
CDR3aa: CASSKDNRIYEQYF
CDR3nt: TGTGCCAGCAGCAAAGACAACAGGATCTACGAGCAGTACTTC

abundance: -
d_gene: TRBD1
v_gene: TRBV15
j_gene: TRBJ2-7
CDR3aa: CATSRGAGQGYEQYF
CDR3nt: TGTGCCACCAGCAGAGGAGCGGGACAGGGTTACGAGCAGTACTTC

abundance: -
d_gene: TRBD1
v_gene: TRBV6-1
j_gene: TRBJ1-1
CDR3aa: CASSYKGATIAFF
CDR3nt: TGTGCCAGCAGTTATAAGGGGGCGACGATTGCTTTCTTT

abundance: -
d_gene: -
v_gene: TRBV21-1
j_gene: TRBJ1-2
CDR3aa: CASSKGRGLGFYGYTF
CDR3nt: TGTGCCAGCAGCAAGGGACGGGGGTTAGGGTTCTATGGCTACACCTTC

abundance: -
d_gene: -
v_gene: TRBV27
j_gene: TRBJ2-7
CDR3aa: CATRSGSEQYF
CDR3nt: TGTGCCACCAGATCCGGCAGCGAGCAGTACTTC

abundance: -
d_gene: -
v_gene: TRBV7-8
j_gene: TRBJ2-2
CDR3aa: CASSSPGAAPGELFF
CDR3nt: TGTGCCAGCAGCTCTCCGGGGGCCGCCCCCGGGGAGCTGTTTTTT

abundance: -
d_gene: TRBD2
v_gene: TRBV19
j_gene: TRBJ2-4
CDR3aa: CASSPGLAGRNRAKNIQYF
CDR3nt: TGTGCCAGTAGTCCGGGACTAGCGGGAAGAAATAGGGCCAAAAACATTCAGTACTTC

abundance: -
d_gene: TRBD1
v_gene: TRBV5-4
j_gene: TRBJ2-7
CDR3aa: CASSRGQGRDEQYF
CDR3nt: TGTGCCAGCAGCAGGGGACAGGGGAGGGACGAGCAGTACTTC

abundance: -
d_gene: TRBD2
v_gene: TRBV18
j_gene: TRBJ2-3
CDR3aa: CASSPGREASDTQYF
CDR3nt: TGTGCCAGCTCACCGGGTCGGGAGGCCTCAGATACGCAGTATTTT

abundance: -
d_gene: -
v_gene: TRBV7-9
j_gene: TRBJ2-3
CDR3aa: CASSLFEGPDTQYF
CDR3nt: TGTGCCAGCAGCTTATTTGAGGGACCAGATACGCAGTATTTT

abundance: -
d_gene: -
v_gene: TRBV2
j_gene: TRBJ1-4
CDR3aa: CASSPDGQTNEKLFF
CDR3nt: TGTGCCAGCAGTCCTGACGGACAAACTAATGAAAAACTGTTTTTT

abundance: -
d_gene: -
v_gene: TRBV15
j_gene: TRBJ2-7
CDR3aa: CATSREKSQGYEQYF
CDR3nt: TGTGCCACCAGCAGAGAGAAGTCCCAGGGCTACGAGCAGTACTTC

abundance: -
d_gene: -
v_gene: TRBV5-4
j_gene: TRBJ2-7
CDR3aa: CASSLGQGQGEQYF
CDR3nt: TGTGCCAGCAGCTTGGGGCAGGGTCAGGGCGAGCAGTACTTC

abundance: once
d_gene: TRBD1
v_gene: TRBV2
j_gene: TRBJ2-3
CDR3aa: CASGGRQGDLDTQYF
CDR3nt: TGTGCCAGCGGCGGACGCCAGGGGGACCTAGATACGCAGTATTTT

abundance: -
d_gene: -
v_gene: TRBV9
j_gene: TRBJ2-3
CDR3aa: CASSSPGTSTDTQYF
CDR3nt: TGTGCCAGCAGCTCTCCCGGGACTAGCACAGATACGCAGTATTTT

abundance: many
d_gene: -
v_gene: TRBV4-2
j_gene: TRBJ1-3
CDR3aa: CAGARDASGNTIYF
CDR3nt: TGTGCCGGGGCCAGGGATGCCTCTGGAAACACCATATATTTT

abundance: -
d_gene: TRBD1
v_gene: TRBV4-2
j_gene: TRBJ2-7
CDR3aa: CASSQGSLGQGALRQYF
CDR3nt: TGTGCCAGCAGCCAAGGGTCTCTGGGGCAGGGGGCCTTAAGGCAGTACTTC

abundance: -
d_gene: TRBD1
v_gene: TRBV10-3
j_gene: TRBJ2-2
CDR3aa: CAISTGGSNTGELFF
CDR3nt: TGTGCCATCAGTACAGGGGGCAGCAACACCGGGGAGCTGTTTTTT

abundance: -
d_gene: TRBD1
v_gene: TRBV4-1
j_gene: TRBJ1-4
CDR3aa: CASSQDRGQWLDEKLFF
CDR3nt: TGCGCCAGCAGCCAGGACAGGGGGCAGTGGCTTGATGAAAAACTGTTTTTT

abundance: -
d_gene: -
v_gene: TRBV11-2
j_gene: TRBJ2-7
CDR3aa: CASSLTYEQYF
CDR3nt: TGTGCCAGCAGCCTAACCTACGAGCAGTACTTC

abundance: -
d_gene: TRBD1
v_gene: TRBV5-4
j_gene: TRBJ1-4
CDR3aa: CASSSGWDREEKLFF
CDR3nt: TGTGCCAGCAGCTCCGGATGGGACAGGGAAGAAAAACTGTTTTTT

abundance: -
d_gene: TRBD2
v_gene: TRBV5-1
j_gene: TRBJ2-1
CDR3aa: CASSLEVAGEGNEQFF
CDR3nt: TGCGCCAGCAGCTTGGAGGTAGCGGGAGAGGGCAATGAGCAGTTCTTC

abundance: few
d_gene: -
v_gene: TRBV18
j_gene: TRBJ2-3
CDR3aa: CASSLFTDTQYF
CDR3nt: TGTGCCAGCTCACTGTTCACAGATACGCAGTATTTT